These 2 T cell receptor beta chains were sequenced from one sample in a study of T cell repertoires in cytomegalovirus infection. TCRdb processed the reads anew with MiXCR; each CDR3 protein has one entry. The sample has roughly 180,000 distinct CDR3 sequences; 25% to 30% are singletons. Sample: PBMCs. All receptors derive from a human donor in good health (CMV status not recorded). Some clones in this sample may be carry-over from other donors' samples.

Here the CDR3 reads CASGLELREGGTQYF. The DNA for the CDR3 is TGTGCTAGTGGTTTGGAACTAAGGGAAGGTGGGACCCAGTACTTC. The chain joins TRBV12-5 to TRBJ2-5; the D is unclear. The V gene lost 1 base and the J gene lost 7 bases, with 16 bases spanning the gap. The CDR3 runs 15 residues. CDR1 is LGHNT and CDR2 is FRNRAP in the germline V gene. The full variable domain, rest sourced from reference TRBV12-5 and TRBJ2-5, is DARVTQTPRHKVTEMGQEVTMRCQPILGHNTVFWYRQTMMQGLELLAYFRNRAPLDDSGMPKDRFSAEMPDATLATLKIQPSEPRDSAVYFCASGLELREGGTQYFGPGTRLLVL.

This chain joins TRBV7-3 and TRBJ2-2; D is possibly TRBD2 (5 bases). V was shortened by 6 bases and J by 1 base, with 6 bases between the two germline ends. This CDR3 has 13 residues. CDR1 and CDR2 (germline): SGHTA, FQGTGA. The CDR3 here is CASRDLNTGELFF. CDR3 nucleotide sequence: TGTGCCAGCAGGGACTTGAACACCGGGGAGCTGTTTTTT.